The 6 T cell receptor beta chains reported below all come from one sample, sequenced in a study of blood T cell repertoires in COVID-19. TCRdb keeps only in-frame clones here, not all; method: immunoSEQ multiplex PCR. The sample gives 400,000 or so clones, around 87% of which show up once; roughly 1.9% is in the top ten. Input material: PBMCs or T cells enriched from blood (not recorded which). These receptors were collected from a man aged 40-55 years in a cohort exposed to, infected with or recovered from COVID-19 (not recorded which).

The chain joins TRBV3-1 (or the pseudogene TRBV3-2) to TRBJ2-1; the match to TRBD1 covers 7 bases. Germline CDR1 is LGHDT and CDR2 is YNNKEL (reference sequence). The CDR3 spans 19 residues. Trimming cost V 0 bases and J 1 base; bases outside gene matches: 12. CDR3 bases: TGTGCCAGCAGCCAAGATTGGGCAGGGGGATTAAAATCCTACAATGAGCAGTTCTTC. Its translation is CASSQDWAGGLKSYNEQFF.

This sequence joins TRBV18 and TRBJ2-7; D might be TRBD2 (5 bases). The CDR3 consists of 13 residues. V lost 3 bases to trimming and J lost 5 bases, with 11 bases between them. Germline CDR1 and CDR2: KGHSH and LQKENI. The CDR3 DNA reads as TGTGCCAGCTCACCGGGAAAGCGGAACGAGCAGTACTTC. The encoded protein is CASSPGKRNEQYF.

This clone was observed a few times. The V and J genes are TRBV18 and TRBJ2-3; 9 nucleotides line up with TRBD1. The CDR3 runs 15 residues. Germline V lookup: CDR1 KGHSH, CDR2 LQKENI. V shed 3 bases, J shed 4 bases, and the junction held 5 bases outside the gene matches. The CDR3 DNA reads TGTGCCAGCTCACCCCGGGACAGGGCCCCAGATACGCAGTATTTT. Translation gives CASSPRDRAPDTQYF.

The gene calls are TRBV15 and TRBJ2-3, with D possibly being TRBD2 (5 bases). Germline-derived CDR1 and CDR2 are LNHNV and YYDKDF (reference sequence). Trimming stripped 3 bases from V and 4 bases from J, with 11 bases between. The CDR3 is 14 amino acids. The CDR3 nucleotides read TGTGCCACCAGCAGGGGAGAGGCGGCAGATACGCAGTATTTT. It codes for CATSRGEAADTQYF.

The DNA of the CDR3 is TGTGCCAGCAGCCCCCTACTAAAATACAATGAGCAGTTCTTC. This encodes CASSPLLKYNEQFF. The gene calls are TRBV6-5 and TRBJ2-1, with D unclear. V was cut by 6 bases and J by 4 bases, with 13 bases left in between. The V gene's germline CDR1 is MNHEY and CDR2 SVGAGI. This CDR3 spans 14 amino acids.

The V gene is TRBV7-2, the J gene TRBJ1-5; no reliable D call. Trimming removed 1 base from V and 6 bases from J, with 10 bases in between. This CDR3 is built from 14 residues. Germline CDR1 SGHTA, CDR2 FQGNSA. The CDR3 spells CASSLGPTGQPQHF. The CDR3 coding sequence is TGTGCCAGCAGCTTAGGTCCAACGGGTCAGCCCCAGCATTTT. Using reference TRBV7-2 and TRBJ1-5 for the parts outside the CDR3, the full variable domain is GAGVSQSPSNKVTEKGKDVELRCDPISGHTALYWYRQSLGQGLEFLIYFQGNSAPDKSGLPSDRFSAERTGGSVSTLTIQRTQQEDSAVYLCASSLGPTGQPQHFGDGTRLSIL.